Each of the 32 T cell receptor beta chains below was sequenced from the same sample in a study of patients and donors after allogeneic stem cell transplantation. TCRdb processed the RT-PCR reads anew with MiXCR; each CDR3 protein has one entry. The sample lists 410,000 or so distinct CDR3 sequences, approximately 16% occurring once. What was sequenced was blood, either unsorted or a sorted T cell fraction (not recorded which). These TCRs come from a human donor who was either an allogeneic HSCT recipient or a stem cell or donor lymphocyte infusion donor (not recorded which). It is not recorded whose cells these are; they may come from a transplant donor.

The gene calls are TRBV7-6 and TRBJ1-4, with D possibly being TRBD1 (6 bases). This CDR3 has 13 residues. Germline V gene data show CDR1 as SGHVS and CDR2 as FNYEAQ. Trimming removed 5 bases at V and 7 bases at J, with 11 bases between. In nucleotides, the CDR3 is TGTGCCAGCAGCCCAGGGACAAGTGAAAAACTGTTTTTT. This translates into CASSPGTSEKLFF.

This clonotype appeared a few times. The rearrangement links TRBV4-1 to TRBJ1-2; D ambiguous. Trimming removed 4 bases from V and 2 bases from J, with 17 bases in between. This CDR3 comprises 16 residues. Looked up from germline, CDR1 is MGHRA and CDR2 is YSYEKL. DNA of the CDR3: TGCGCCAGCAGCCTATTCATTCTACCACTGAACTATGGCTACACCTTC. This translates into CASSLFILPLNYGYTF.

CDR3 loop: CASSYWGRPQPSNQPQHF. CDR3 sequence (DNA): TGTGCCAGCAGTTACTGGGGCAGGCCCCAGCCTAGCAATCAGCCCCAGCATTTT. V gene TRBV6-2 or TRBV6-3 combines with J gene TRBJ1-5; possibly TRBD1 for D (5 bases). The V end was cut by 1 base, the J end by 0 bases, with 16 bases between. The CDR3 sequence is 18 residues long. Germline V gene lookup returns CDR1 MNHEY and CDR2 SVGEGT.

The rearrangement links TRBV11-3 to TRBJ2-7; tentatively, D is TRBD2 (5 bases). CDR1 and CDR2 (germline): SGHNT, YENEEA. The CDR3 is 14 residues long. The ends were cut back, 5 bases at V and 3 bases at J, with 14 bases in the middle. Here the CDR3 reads CASSRAGRFYEQYF. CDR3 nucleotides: TGTGCCAGCAGCCGGGCGGGCCGATTCTACGAGCAGTACTTC.

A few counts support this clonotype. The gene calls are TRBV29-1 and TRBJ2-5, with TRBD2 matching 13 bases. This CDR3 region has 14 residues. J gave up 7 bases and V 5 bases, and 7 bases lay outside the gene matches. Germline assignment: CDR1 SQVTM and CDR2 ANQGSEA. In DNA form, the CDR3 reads TGCAGCGTTAAACGGACTAGCGGGGGTTCGACCCAGTACTTC. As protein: CSVKRTSGGSTQYF.

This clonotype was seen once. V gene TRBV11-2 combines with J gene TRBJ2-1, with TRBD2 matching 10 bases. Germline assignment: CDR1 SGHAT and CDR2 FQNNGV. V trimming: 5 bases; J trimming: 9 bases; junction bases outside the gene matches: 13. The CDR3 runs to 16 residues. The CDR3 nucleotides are TGTGCCAGCAGCACCCCCGAGCGGGGGGGTTCTCGTGAGCAGTTCTTC. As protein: CASSTPERGGSREQFF.

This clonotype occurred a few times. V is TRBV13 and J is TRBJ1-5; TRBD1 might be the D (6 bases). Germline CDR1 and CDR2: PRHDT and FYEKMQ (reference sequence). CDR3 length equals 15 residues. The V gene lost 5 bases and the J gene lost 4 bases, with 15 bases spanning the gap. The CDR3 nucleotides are TGTGCCAGCAGCCGAGGGGGACGGAATAATCAGCCCCAGCATTTT. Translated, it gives CASSRGGRNNQPQHF.

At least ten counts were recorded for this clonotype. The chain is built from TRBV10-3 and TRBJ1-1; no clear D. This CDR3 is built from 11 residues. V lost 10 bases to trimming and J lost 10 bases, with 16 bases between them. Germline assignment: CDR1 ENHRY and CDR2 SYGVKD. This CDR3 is CATFDRGRAFF. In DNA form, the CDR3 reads TGTGCCACATTCGACCGAGGCCGAGCTTTCTTT.

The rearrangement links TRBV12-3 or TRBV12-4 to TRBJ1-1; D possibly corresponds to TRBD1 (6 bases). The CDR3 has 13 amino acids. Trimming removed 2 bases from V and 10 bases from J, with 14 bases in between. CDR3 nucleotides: TGTGCCAGCAGTTTACCCATAATGGGGGCAGCTTTCTTT. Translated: CASSLPIMGAAFF.

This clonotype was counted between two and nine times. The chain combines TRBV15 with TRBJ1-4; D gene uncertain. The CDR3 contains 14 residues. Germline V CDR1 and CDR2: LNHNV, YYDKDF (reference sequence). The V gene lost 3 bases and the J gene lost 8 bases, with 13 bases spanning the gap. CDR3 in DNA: TGTGCCACCAGCAGGGACCGCCCGCGAGAAAAACTGTTTTTT. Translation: CATSRDRPREKLFF.

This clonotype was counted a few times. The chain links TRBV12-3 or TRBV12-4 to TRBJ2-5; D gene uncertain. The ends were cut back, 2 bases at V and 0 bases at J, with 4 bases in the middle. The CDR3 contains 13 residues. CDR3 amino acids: CASSLWNQETQYF. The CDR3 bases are TGTGCCAGCAGTTTATGGAACCAAGAGACCCAGTACTTC.

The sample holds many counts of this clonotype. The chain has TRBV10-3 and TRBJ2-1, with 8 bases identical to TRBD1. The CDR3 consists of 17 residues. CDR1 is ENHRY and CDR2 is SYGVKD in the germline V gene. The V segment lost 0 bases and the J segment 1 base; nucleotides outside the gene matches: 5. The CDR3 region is CAISESTGETSYNEQFF. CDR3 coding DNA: TGTGCCATCAGTGAGTCGACAGGGGAAACGTCCTACAATGAGCAGTTCTTC.

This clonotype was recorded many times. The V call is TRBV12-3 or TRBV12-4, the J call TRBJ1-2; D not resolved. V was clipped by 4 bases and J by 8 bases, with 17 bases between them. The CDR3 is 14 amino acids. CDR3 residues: CASSSGPPRGGYTF. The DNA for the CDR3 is TGTGCCAGCAGTTCTGGGCCTCCTAGAGGAGGCTACACCTTC.

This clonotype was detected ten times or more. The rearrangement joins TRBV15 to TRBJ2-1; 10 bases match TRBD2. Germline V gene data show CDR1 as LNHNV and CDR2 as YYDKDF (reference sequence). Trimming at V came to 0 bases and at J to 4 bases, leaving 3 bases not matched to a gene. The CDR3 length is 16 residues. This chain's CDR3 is CATSRDWTSGYNEQFF. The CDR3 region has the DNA TGTGCCACCAGCAGAGATTGGACTAGCGGTTACAATGAGCAGTTCTTC.

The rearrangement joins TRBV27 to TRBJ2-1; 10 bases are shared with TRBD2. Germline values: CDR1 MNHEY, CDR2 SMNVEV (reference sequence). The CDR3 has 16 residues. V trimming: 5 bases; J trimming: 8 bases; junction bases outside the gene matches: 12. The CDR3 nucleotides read TGTGCCAGCAGTCCCTACCCTAGCGGGAGTACCTATGAGCAGTTCTTC. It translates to CASSPYPSGSTYEQFF.

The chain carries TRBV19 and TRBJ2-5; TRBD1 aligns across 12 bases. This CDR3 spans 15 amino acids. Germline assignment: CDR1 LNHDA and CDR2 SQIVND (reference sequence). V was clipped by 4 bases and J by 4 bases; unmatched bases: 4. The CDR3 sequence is CASSKGQGAGETQYF. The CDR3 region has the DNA TGTGCCAGTAGTAAGGGACAGGGGGCGGGAGAGACCCAGTACTTC.

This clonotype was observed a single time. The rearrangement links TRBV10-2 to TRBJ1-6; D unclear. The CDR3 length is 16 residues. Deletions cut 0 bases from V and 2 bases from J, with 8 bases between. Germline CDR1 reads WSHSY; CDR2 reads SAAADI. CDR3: CASSESGAPYNSPLHF. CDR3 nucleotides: TGCGCCAGCAGTGAGTCGGGAGCACCCTATAATTCACCCCTCCACTTT.

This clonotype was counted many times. The CDR3 DNA reads as TGCGCCAGCAGCTTGGCCGGAGTTGAGCAGTTCTTC. Its translation: CASSLAGVEQFF. The V gene is TRBV5-1, the J gene TRBJ2-1, with unresolved D. This CDR3 has 12 amino acids. Germline V gives CDR1 SGHRS, CDR2 YFSETQ. V was trimmed by 0 bases and J by 9 bases, leaving 7 bases between them. The full variable domain, its missing parts supplied by reference TRBV5-1 and TRBJ2-1, is KAGVTQTPRYLIKTRGQQVTLSCSPISGHRSVSWYQQTPGQGLQFLFEYFSETQRNKGNFPGRFSGRQFSNSRSEMNVSTLELGDSALYLCASSLAGVEQFFGPGTRLTVL.

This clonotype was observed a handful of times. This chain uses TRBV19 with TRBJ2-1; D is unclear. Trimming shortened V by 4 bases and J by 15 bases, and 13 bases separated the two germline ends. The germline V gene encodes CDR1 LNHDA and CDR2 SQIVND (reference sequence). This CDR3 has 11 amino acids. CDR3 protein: CASSTPFYWFF. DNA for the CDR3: TGTGCCAGTAGTACCCCCTTTTATTGGTTCTTC.

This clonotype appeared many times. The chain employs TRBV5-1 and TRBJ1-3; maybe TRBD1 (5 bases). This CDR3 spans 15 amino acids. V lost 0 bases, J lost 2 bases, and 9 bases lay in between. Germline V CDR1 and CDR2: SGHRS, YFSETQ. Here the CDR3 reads CASSLEQAAGNTIYF. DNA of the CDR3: TGCGCCAGCAGCTTGGAACAGGCGGCTGGAAACACCATATATTTT.

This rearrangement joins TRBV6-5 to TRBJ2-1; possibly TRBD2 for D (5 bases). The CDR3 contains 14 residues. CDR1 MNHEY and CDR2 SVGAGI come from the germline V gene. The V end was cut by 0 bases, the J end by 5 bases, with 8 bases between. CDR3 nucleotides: TGTGCCAGCAGTTACTCTAACGGGGACAATGAGCAGTTCTTC. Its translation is CASSYSNGDNEQFF.

The CDR3 loop reads CATSEPGDREETQYF. The CDR3 bases are TGTGCCACCAGTGAACCTGGGGACAGGGAAGAGACCCAGTACTTC. V is TRBV24-1 and J is TRBJ2-5; 9 bases agree with TRBD1. Trimming removed 4 bases from V and 3 bases from J; junction bases left unmatched: 5. Germline V lookup: CDR1 KGHDR, CDR2 SFDVKD. The CDR3 covers 15 residues.

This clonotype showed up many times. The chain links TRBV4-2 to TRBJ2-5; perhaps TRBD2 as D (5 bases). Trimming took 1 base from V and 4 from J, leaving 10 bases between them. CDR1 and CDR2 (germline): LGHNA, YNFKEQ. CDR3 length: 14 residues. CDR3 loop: CASSQGRGGETQYF. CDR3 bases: TGTGCCAGCAGCCAAGGAAGAGGAGGAGAGACCCAGTACTTC.

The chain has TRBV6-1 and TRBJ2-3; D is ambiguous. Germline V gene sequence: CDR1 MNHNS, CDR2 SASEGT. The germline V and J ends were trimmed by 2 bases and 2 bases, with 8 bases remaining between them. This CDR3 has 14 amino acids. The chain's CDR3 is CASSERADTDTQYF. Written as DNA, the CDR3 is TGTGCCAGCAGTGAACGGGCAGACACAGATACGCAGTATTTT.

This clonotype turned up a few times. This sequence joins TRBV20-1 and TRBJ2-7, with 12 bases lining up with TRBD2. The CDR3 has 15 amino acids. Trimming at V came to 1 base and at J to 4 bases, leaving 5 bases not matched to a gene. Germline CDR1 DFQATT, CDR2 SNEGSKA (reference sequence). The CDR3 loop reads CSARGLAGAGYEQYF. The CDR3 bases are TGCAGTGCTAGAGGACTAGCGGGGGCGGGATACGAGCAGTACTTC.

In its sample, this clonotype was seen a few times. Here the CDR3 reads CSARDPQGNSGNQPQHF. CDR3 nucleotide sequence: TGCAGTGCTAGAGATCCGCAGGGGAATTCTGGCAATCAGCCCCAGCATTTT. The rearrangement links TRBV20-1 to TRBJ1-5; D may be TRBD1 (6 bases). V gave up 0 bases and J gave up 2 bases, with 17 bases separating them. CDR1 and CDR2 from the germline V gene are DFQATT and SNEGSKA (reference sequence). This CDR3 spans 17 amino acids.

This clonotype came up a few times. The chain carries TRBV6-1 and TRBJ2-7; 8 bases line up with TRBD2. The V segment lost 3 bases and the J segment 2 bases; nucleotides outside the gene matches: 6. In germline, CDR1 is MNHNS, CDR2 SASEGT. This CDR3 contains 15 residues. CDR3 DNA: TGTGCCAGCAGTGACCAAACGGGAGGGCCCTACGAGCAGTACTTC. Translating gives CASSDQTGGPYEQYF.

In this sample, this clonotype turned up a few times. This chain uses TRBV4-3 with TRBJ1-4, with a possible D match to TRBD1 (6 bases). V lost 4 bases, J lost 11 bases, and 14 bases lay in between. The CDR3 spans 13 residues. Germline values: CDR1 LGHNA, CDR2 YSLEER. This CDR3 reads CASSLRGAPKLFF. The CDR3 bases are TGCGCCAGCAGCCTAAGGGGGGCCCCGAAACTGTTTTTT.

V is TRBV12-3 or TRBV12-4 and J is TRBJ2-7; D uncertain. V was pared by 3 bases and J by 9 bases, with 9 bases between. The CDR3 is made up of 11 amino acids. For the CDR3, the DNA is TGTGCCAGCAGTTTGGTCTTAGTGCAGTACTTC. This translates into CASSLVLVQYF.

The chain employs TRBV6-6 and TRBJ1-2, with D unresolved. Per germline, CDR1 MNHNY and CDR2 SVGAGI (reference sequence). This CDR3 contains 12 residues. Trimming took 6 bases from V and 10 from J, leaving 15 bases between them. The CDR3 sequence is CASRVFGEAYTF. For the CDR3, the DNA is TGTGCCAGCAGGGTTTTCGGTGAGGCCTACACCTTC.

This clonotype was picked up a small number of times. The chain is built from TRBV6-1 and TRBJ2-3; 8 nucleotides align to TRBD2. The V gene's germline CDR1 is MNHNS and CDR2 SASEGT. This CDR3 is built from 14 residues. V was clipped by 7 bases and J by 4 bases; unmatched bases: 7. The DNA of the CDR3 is TGTGCCAGCATTGCAACCGGGGGGGCAGATACGCAGTATTTT. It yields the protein CASIATGGADTQYF.

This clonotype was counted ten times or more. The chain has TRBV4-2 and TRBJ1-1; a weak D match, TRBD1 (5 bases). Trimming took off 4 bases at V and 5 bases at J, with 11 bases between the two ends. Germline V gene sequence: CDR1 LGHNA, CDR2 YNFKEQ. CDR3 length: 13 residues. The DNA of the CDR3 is TGTGCCAGCAGCCCAGATGAGGGGACTGAAGCTTTCTTT. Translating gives CASSPDEGTEAFF.